The next 6 T cell receptor beta chains were all read from a single sample in a study of blood T cell repertoires in COVID-19. TCRdb keeps only in-frame clones here, not all; method: immunoSEQ multiplex PCR. The sample shows about 220,000 clones, 84% of them seen only once. The sample comprised peripheral blood. All receptors come from a man aged 25-40 years with active or convalescent COVID-19.

V gene TRBV24-1 combines with J gene TRBJ2-2; 7 bases fit TRBD1. CDR1 is KGHDR and CDR2 is SFDVKD in the germline V gene. There are 13 residues in the CDR3. V dropped 12 bases and J dropped 5; count of bases not matched to a gene: 8. In DNA, the CDR3 is TGTGCCGCCGGGACAGCAGAGACCGGGGAGCTGTTTTTT. Translated, it gives CAAGTAETGELFF.

The chain uses TRBV2 and TRBJ1-2, with TRBD1 matching over 8 bases. V shed 6 bases and J 4 bases; nucleotides not matched to a gene: 4. The CDR3 has 13 amino acids. CDR1 is SNHLY, CDR2 FYNNEI, per germline. The DNA for the CDR3 is TGTGCCAGCAGGGGACAGGCCGGCTATGGCTACACCTTC. Translation: CASRGQAGYGYTF. Combining the CDR3 with reference TRBV2 and TRBJ1-2 gives the whole variable domain EPEVTQTPSHQVTQMGQEVILRCVPISNHLYFYWYRQILGQKVEFLVSFYNNEISEKSEIFDDQFSVERPDGSNFTLKIRSTKLEDSAMYFCASRGQAGYGYTFGSGTRLTVV.

V and J are TRBV11-3 and TRBJ2-7; 9 bases are shared with TRBD1. Germline CDR1 and CDR2: SGHNT and YENEEA. The CDR3 length is 15 residues. The ends lost 5 bases at V and 2 bases at J; junction bases unmatched: 7. The CDR3 nucleotides read TGTGCCAGCAGCCACAGGGGGCACGGTCCCTACGAGCAGTACTTC. Encoded protein: CASSHRGHGPYEQYF.

This rearrangement joins TRBV9 to TRBJ1-5; 11 positions agree with TRBD1. The germline gives CDR1 SGDLS, CDR2 YYNGEE. V gave up 0 bases and J gave up 6 bases; unmatched junction bases: 2. The CDR3 totals 15 residues. This CDR3 is CASSVGDRGGQPQHF. The CDR3 DNA reads TGTGCCAGCAGCGTAGGGGACAGGGGGGGTCAGCCCCAGCATTTT.

The chain combines TRBV11-2 with TRBJ2-7; tentatively, D is TRBD1 (6 bases). Germline-derived CDR1 and CDR2 are SGHAT and FQNNGV. The CDR3 has 14 residues. With 5 bases removed from V and 5 bases from J, the gap between germline ends came to 16 bases. In nucleotides, the CDR3 is TGTGCCAGCAGCCGAACCACAGGGAGTAACGAGCAGTACTTC. It specifies CASSRTTGSNEQYF.

This rearrangement joins TRBV27 to TRBJ2-7; 12 bases match TRBD2. This CDR3 is 17 amino acids long. Germline V lookup: CDR1 MNHEY, CDR2 SMNVEV (reference sequence). J was trimmed by 3 bases and V by 4 bases; bases with no gene match: 10. The CDR3 nucleotides are TGTGCCAGCAGTTCCTGGGGACTAGCGGGCAGAGGCTACGAGCAGTACTTC. Translated, it gives CASSSWGLAGRGYEQYF.